The present T cell receptor (beta chain) was sequenced within a study of blood T cells in healthy people across ages. Findings of the study overall: With naive T cell percentage, TCR beta diversity showed a strong correlation. Fewer expanded clones and more diversity marked long-lived versus aged donors.

Worth noting for this clonotype: What it binds is unknown.

Through a sample-barcoded 5' primer and a J-beta primer mix, a second PCR was run for about 6 to 11 cycles. TCRdb called the 5' RACE reads again in MiXCR, with one record for every CDR3 protein. The sample shows about 830,000 distinct CDR3 sequences, approximately 67% of them seen only once. This CDR3 is built from 15 residues. Germline assignment: CDR1 SEHNR and CDR2 FQNEAQ (reference sequence). Trimming removed 2 bases from V and 0 bases from J, with 9 bases in between. Source material: blood. This sequence joins TRBV7-9 and TRBJ2-3; D is undetermined. The sequence was obtained from a man aged 25-45 years in good health. CDR3 protein: CASSLLGSSTDTQYF. The CDR3 DNA reads TGTGCCAGCAGCTTACTAGGTTCTAGCACAGATACGCAGTATTTT.